This T cell receptor beta chain was observed in a study of T cells in Graves' hyperthyroidism and ophthalmopathy. RNA transcripts yielded amplified TCR beta CDR3 regions. The primer set for the first-round RT-PCR of the TCR CDR3 was HTBI. A single record per CDR3 protein comes from TCRdb applying MiXCR to the multiplex PCR reads. The data hold about 770,000 distinct CDR3 sequences, with about 19% observed a single time. This CDR3 is 18 amino acids long. Per the germline V gene, CDR1 is DFQATT and CDR2 is SNEGSKA (reference sequence). Deletions cut 0 bases from V and 0 bases from J, with 18 bases between. Patients were aged 18 to 65, had disease duration under 2 months, and had newly diagnosed hyperthyroidism. Orbital computed tomography, thyroid ultrasound, serum thyroxine and TRAb, and clinical symptoms together informed the diagnoses. The study collected blood at first hyperthyroidism diagnosis, before any ophthalmopathy symptoms arose. Fresh 10 ml peripheral blood yielded PBMCs.

This clonotype has more than one count but fewer than ten. The sequenced material came from blood. The rearrangement links TRBV20-1 to TRBJ1-5, with D maybe TRBD1 (5 bases). The receptor was isolated from a woman aged 50 to 65 with Graves' hyperthyroidism that later progressed to Graves' ophthalmopathy. CDR3 in amino acids: CSARDGSRGDYSNQPQHF. The CDR3 region has the DNA TGCAGTGCTAGAGATGGGTCTCGGGGCGATTATAGCAATCAGCCCCAGCATTTT.